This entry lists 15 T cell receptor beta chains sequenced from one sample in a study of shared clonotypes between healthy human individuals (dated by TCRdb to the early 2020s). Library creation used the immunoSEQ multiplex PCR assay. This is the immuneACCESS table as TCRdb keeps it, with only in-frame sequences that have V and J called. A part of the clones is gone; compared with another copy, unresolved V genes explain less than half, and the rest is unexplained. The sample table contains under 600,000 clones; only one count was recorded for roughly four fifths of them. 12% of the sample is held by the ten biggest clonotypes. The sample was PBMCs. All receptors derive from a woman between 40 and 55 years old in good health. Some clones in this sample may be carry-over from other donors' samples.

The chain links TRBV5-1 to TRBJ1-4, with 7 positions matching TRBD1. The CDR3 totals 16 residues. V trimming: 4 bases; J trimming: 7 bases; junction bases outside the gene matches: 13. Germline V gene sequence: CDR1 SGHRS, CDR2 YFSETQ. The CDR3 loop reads CASSIGTALEGEKLFF. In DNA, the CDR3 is TGCGCCAGCAGCATCGGGACAGCCCTCGAGGGTGAAAAACTGTTTTTT.

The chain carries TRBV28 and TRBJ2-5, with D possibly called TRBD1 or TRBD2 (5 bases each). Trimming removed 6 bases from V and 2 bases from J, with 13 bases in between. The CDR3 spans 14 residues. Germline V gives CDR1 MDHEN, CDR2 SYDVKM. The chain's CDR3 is CASSPGPRQETQYF. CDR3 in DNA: TGTGCCAGCAGCCCGGGACCCCGTCAAGAGACCCAGTACTTC.

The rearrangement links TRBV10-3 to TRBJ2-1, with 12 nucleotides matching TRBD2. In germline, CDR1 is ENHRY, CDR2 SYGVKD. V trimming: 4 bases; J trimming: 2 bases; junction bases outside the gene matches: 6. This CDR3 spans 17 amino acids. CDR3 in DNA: TGTGCCATCAGTGGGGCGGCTAGCGGGAGGGCCTACAATGAGCAGTTCTTC. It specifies CAISGAASGRAYNEQFF.

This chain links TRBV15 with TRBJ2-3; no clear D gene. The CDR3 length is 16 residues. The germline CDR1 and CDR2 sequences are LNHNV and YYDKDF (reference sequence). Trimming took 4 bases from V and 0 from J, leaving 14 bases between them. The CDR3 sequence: CATSNYGNPSTDTQYF. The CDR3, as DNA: TGTGCCACCAGCAACTACGGAAATCCTAGCACAGATACGCAGTATTTT.

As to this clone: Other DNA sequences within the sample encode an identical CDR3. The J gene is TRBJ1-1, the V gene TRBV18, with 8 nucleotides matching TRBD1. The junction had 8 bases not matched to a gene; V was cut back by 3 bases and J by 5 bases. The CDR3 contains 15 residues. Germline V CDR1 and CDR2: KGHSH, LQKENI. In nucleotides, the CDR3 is TGTGCCAGCTCACCGTTAGACAGGGGTCGGACTGAAGCTTTCTTT. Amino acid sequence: CASSPLDRGRTEAFF. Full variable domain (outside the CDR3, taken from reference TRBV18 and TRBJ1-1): NAGVMQNPRHLVRRRGQEARLRCSPMKGHSHVYWYRQLPEEGLKFMVYLQKENIIDESGMPKERFSAEFPKEGPSILRIQQVVRGDSAAYFCASSPLDRGRTEAFFGQGTRLTVV.

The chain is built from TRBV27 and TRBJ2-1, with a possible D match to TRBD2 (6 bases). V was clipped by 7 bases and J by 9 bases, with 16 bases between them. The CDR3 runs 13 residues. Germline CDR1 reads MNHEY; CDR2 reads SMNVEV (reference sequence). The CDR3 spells CASTHPGVGEQFF. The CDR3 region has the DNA TGTGCCAGCACCCATCCGGGGGTTGGTGAGCAGTTCTTC.

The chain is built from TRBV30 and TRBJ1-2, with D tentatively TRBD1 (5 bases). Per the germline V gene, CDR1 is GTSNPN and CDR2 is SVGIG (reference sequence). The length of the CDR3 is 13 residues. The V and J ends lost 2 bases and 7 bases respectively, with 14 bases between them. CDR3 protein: CAWSPGVLRGYTF. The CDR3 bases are TGTGCCTGGAGTCCGGGGGTTCTACGTGGCTACACCTTC.

The CDR3 loop reads CSSKGLAGQTQYF. CDR3 in DNA: TGCAGCTCGAAGGGGCTAGCGGGCCAGACCCAGTACTTC. This rearrangement joins TRBV29-1 to TRBJ2-5; TRBD2 matches at 8 bases. The length of the CDR3 is 13 residues. Trimming removed 8 bases from V and 6 bases from J; junction bases left unmatched: 11. Per the germline V gene, CDR1 is SQVTM and CDR2 is ANQGSEA.

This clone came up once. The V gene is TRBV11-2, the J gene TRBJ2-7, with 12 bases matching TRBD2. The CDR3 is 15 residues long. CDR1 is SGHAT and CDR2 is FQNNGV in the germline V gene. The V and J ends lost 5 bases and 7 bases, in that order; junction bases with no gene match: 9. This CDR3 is CASSPGLAGRGEQYF. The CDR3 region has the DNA TGTGCCAGCAGCCCCGGACTAGCGGGGAGAGGAGAGCAGTACTTC.

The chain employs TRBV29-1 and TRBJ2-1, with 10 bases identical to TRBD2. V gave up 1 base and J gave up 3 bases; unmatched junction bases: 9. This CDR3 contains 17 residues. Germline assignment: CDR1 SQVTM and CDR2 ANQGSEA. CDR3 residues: CSVEGGLAGVNYNEQFF. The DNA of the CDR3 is TGCAGCGTTGAAGGAGGGCTAGCGGGGGTAAACTACAATGAGCAGTTCTTC.

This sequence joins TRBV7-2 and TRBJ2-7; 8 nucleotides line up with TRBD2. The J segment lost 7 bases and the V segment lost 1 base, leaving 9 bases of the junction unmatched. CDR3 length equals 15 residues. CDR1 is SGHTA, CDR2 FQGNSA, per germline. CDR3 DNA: TGTGCCAGCAGCTTAGATGGCGGGAGGTTTAAGGAGCAGTACTTC. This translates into CASSLDGGRFKEQYF.

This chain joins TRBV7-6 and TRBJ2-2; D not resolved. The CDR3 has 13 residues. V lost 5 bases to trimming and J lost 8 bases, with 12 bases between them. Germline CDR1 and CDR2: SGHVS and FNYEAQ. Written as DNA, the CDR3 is TGTGCCAGCAGCCCTTATTCGGTAGGGGAGCTGTTTTTT. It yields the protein CASSPYSVGELFF.

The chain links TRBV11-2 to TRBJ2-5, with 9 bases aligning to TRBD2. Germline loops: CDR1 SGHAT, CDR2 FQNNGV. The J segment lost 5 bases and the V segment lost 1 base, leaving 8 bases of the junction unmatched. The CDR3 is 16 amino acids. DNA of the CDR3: TGTGCCAGCAGCTTAGGCGGCGGGAGGGCCGGTGAGACCCAGTACTTC. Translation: CASSLGGGRAGETQYF.

Here the CDR3 DNA reads TGCGCCAGCAGCCAAGATTTTACAGTTAACAATGAGCAGTTCTTC. Translation gives CASSQDFTVNNEQFF. The J gene is TRBJ2-1, the V gene TRBV4-3, with D unresolved. CDR3 size: 15 residues. In germline, CDR1 is LGHNA, CDR2 YSLEER. Trimming took off 0 bases at V and 5 bases at J, with 11 bases between the two ends.

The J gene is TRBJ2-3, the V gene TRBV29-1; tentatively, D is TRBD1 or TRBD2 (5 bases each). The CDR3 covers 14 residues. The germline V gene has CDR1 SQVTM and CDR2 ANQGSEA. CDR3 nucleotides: TGCAGTACCCCGGGACGGATGAGCACAGATACGCAGTATTTT. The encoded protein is CSTPGRMSTDTQYF.